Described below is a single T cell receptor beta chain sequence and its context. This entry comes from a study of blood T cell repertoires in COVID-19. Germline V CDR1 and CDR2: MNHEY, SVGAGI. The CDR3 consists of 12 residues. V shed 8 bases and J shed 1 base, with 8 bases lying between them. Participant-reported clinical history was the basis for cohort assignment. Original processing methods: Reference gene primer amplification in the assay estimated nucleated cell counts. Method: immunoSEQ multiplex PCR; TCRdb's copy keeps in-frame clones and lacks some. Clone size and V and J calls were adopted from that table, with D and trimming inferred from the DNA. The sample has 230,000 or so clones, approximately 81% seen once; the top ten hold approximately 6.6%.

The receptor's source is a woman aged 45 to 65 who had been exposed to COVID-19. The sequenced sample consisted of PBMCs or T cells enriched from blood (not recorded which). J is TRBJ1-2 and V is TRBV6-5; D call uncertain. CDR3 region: CASGRGNYGYTF. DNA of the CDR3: TGTGCCAGCGGGAGAGGTAACTATGGCTACACCTTC.